The rows below give T cell receptor beta chains drawn from one sample of a study of CD8+ T cells in alopecia areata. Produced via immunoSEQ multiplex PCR; TCRdb's table is partial and in-frame only. The sample holds 30,000 to 35,000 clones, around 60% seen once. Sequencing input: NKG2D-high CD8+ T cells sorted from blood. The receptors derive from a human donor with alopecia areata. Each CDR3 is given with its conserved first and last residue. The order of the fields is J gene, V gene, clone size, D gene, CDR3 protein, CDR3 DNA. A D gene is named only where the DNA matches it firmly. For some rows the clone size is stated as once, few or many, or as a class when expanded; others skip it.

>TRBJ1-2|TRBV5-1|few|.
CASSLDAPLSYGYTF
TGCGCCAGCAGCTTGGACGCCCCCCTGAGCTATGGCTACACCTTC
>TRBJ1-1|TRBV4-2|.|.
CASSPRDGGLMNTEAFF
TGTGCCAGCAGCCCCCGGGACGGAGGGTTGATGAACACTGAAGCTTTCTTT
>TRBJ2-3|TRBV28|few|.
CASSLEGSTDTQYF
TGTGCCAGCAGTCTAGAGGGGAGCACAGATACGCAGTATTTT
>TRBJ2-5|TRBV7-9|few|TRBD1
CASSLKWKGQGKETQYF
TGTGCCAGCAGCTTAAAATGGAAGGGACAGGGGAAGGAGACCCAGTACTTC
>TRBJ1-5|TRBV7-2|.|.
CASSRAVNQPQHF
TGTGCCAGCAGCCGTGCAGTAAATCAGCCCCAGCATTTT
>TRBJ2-5|TRBV5-6|.|TRBD2
CASSPLAGGHETQYF
TGTGCCAGCAGCCCGCTAGCGGGGGGGCATGAGACCCAGTACTTC
>TRBJ2-1|TRBV4-1|.|.
CASSRRGDSSYNEQFF
TGCGCCAGCAGCCGGAGAGGAGACAGCTCCTACAATGAGCAGTTCTTC
>TRBJ2-7|TRBV15|.|.
CATSRAVSYEQYF
TGTGCCACCAGCAGAGCAGTTTCCTACGAGCAGTACTTC
>TRBJ2-7|TRBV27|.|TRBD1
CASSLGQGTYEQYF
TGTGCCAGCAGCCTGGGACAGGGAACCTACGAGCAGTACTTC
>TRBJ2-7|TRBV27|.|.
CASAGAISYEQYF
TGTGCCAGCGCAGGGGCAATATCCTACGAGCAGTACTTC
>TRBJ2-5|TRBV4-3|.|TRBD2
CASSQELAGYQETQYF
TGCGCCAGCAGCCAAGAACTAGCGGGGTACCAAGAGACCCAGTACTTC
>TRBJ1-2|TRBV4-1|.|.
CASSQDQASLGGYTF
TGCGCCAGCAGCCAAGATCAGGCCAGCCTGGGGGGCTACACCTTC
>TRBJ1-1|TRBV19|.|.
CASLRGFTEAFF
TGTGCCAGTCTCAGGGGTTTCACTGAAGCTTTCTTT
>TRBJ1-2|TRBV7-9|.|.
CASSLAGQSYGYTF
TGTGCCAGCAGCCTCGCCGGACAGTCCTATGGCTACACCTTC
>TRBJ1-1|TRBV5-1|.|TRBD1
CASSLAFRDRGTEAFF
TGCGCCAGCAGCTTGGCCTTCCGGGACAGGGGGACTGAAGCTTTCTTT
>TRBJ2-7|TRBV6-1|.|.
CASRASRSDEQYF
TGTGCCAGCAGAGCTTCCCGGAGTGACGAGCAGTACTTC
>TRBJ2-3|TRBV27|few|.
CASSSIVGGVRTDTQYF
TGTGCCAGCAGTTCCATCGTTGGGGGAGTGAGGACAGATACGCAGTATTTT
>TRBJ2-3|TRBV7-9|.|.
CASSLTSGAARTDTQYF
TGTGCCAGCAGCTTAACATCAGGGGCCGCCCGCACAGATACGCAGTATTTT
>TRBJ2-5|TRBV9|.|TRBD1
CASSVWDRQETQYF
TGTGCCAGCAGCGTCTGGGACAGACAAGAGACCCAGTACTTC
>TRBJ1-1|TRBV4-1|.|.
CASSFRGPNTEAFF
TGCGCCAGCAGCTTCCGGGGACCGAACACTGAAGCTTTCTTT
>TRBJ1-5|TRBV19|medium-sized|.
CASSPIADSNQPQHF
TGTGCCAGTAGTCCAATAGCGGACAGCAATCAGCCCCAGCATTTT
>TRBJ2-5|TRBV10-2|.|.
CATTYSPGTPRETQYF
TGCGCCACCACCTATTCCCCCGGGACCCCCAGGGAGACCCAGTACTTC
>TRBJ2-1|TRBV27|.|TRBD2
CASSFGGRAMDEQFF
TGTGCCAGCAGTTTCGGTGGGAGGGCTATGGATGAGCAGTTCTTC
>TRBJ1-2|TRBV7-9|few|TRBD1
CASSFGDRGYTF
TGTGCCAGCAGCTTCGGGGACAGGGGCTACACCTTC
>TRBJ2-7|TRBV7-9|few|TRBD2
CASSPLAGGGHEQYF
TGTGCCAGCAGCCCACTAGCGGGAGGGGGCCACGAGCAGTACTTC
>TRBJ2-3|TRBV10-2|.|TRBD2
CASSAGTSPDTQYF
TGCGCCAGCTCGGCCGGGACTAGCCCGGATACGCAGTATTTT